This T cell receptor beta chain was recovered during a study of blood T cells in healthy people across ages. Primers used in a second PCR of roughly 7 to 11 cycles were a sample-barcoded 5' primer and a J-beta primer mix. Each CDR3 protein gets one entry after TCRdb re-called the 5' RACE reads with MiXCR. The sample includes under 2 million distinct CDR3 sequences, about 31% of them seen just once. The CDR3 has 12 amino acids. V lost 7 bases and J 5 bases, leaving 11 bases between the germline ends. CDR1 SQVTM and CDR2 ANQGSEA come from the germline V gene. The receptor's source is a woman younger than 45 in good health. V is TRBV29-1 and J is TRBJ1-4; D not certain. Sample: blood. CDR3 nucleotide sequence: TGCAGCGCCTTAGGGTCCAATGAAAAACTGTTTTTT. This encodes CSALGSNEKLFF.